The 17 T cell receptor beta chains below all came from one sample that was sequenced in a study of response to subunit inactivated influenza vaccine. TCRdb redid the calling of the RT-PCR reads with MiXCR, one entry per CDR3 protein. This repertoire shows fewer than 400,000 distinct CDR3 sequences, roughly a fifth found once; its top ten account for approximately 10%. The sample consisted of PBMCs from blood, taken about 20 months after vaccination. These receptors originate from a man in his fifties or sixties who received an inactivated influenza vaccine.

This clonotype was observed a handful of times. The rearrangement uses TRBV6-5 and TRBJ1-6, with 7 bases matching TRBD1. Losses at the gene ends were 4 bases for V and 6 bases for J; bases not matched to a gene: 3. The V gene's germline CDR1 is MNHEY and CDR2 SVGAGI. This CDR3 spans 14 amino acids. The CDR3 is CASSSTGVNSPLHF. The CDR3 nucleotides read TGTGCCAGCAGTTCAACAGGGGTTAATTCACCCCTCCACTTT.

This clonotype was seen at least ten times. The V gene is TRBV30, the J gene TRBJ1-2, with TRBD1 identical over 7 bases. The CDR3 covers 14 residues. V shed 4 bases, J shed 3 bases, and the junction held 8 bases outside the gene matches. CDR1 and CDR2 (germline): GTSNPN, SVGIG (reference sequence). CDR3 amino acids: CAWNRGQRDYGYTF. In nucleotides, the CDR3 is TGTGCCTGGAATCGGGGACAGAGGGACTATGGCTACACCTTC. Supplemented by reference TRBV30 and TRBJ1-2, the full variable domain reads SQTIHQWPATLVQPVGSPLSLECTVEGTSNPNLYWYRQAAGRGLQLLFYSVGIGQISSEVPQNLSASRPQDRQFILSSKKLLLSDSGFYLCAWNRGQRDYGYTFGSGTRLTVV.

The chain combines TRBV20-1 with TRBJ2-1, with D tentatively TRBD2 (5 bases). The germline V and J ends were trimmed by 3 bases and 8 bases, with 17 bases remaining between them. The CDR3 loop spans 14 amino acids. Germline V gene data show CDR1 as DFQATT and CDR2 as SNEGSKA (reference sequence). CDR3: CSASWAAGQYEQFF. The CDR3 region has the DNA TGCAGTGCTAGCTGGGCGGCGGGCCAATATGAGCAGTTCTTC.

The sample holds a few counts of this clonotype. This chain connects TRBV5-1 to TRBJ2-2; D call uncertain. This CDR3 contains 18 residues. The V end was cut by 0 bases, the J end by 1 base, with 16 bases between. CDR1 and CDR2 from the germline V gene are SGHRS and YFSETQ. CDR3 bases: TGCGCCAGCAGCTTGGAGGTCACCACAGCGATGAACACCGGGGAGCTGTTTTTT. Residues: CASSLEVTTAMNTGELFF.

This sequence joins TRBV11-2 and TRBJ2-1; D is possibly TRBD1 (8 bases). With 6 bases removed from V and 6 bases from J, the gap between germline ends came to 24 bases. The CDR3 contains 17 residues. Germline-derived CDR1 and CDR2 are SGHAT and FQNNGV. The CDR3 nucleotides read TGTGCCAGCAGTTTTACAGGGGGGGCAATCCGCGTCAATGAGCAGTTCTTC. This gives the protein CASSFTGGAIRVNEQFF.

For this clonotype: One junction end does not reproduce the germline sequence, and a read error may be involved. V usage is TRBV15 and J usage is TRBJ1-5; D remains ambiguous. This CDR3 contains 15 residues. Germline CDR1 LNHNV, CDR2 YYDKDF (reference sequence). The CDR3 reads CATSSEGNSNQAQHF. The CDR3 DNA reads as TGTGCCACCAGCAGCGAAGGGAATAGCAATCAGGCCCAGCATTTT.

The gene calls are TRBV7-9 and TRBJ2-3; D remains ambiguous. This CDR3 has 14 amino acids. V was pared by 0 bases and J by 4 bases, with 8 bases between. Per germline, CDR1 SEHNR and CDR2 FQNEAQ (reference sequence). The CDR3 nucleotides are TGTGCCAGCAGCTTAGCTCAGGTGGCAGATACGCAGTATTTT. Amino acids: CASSLAQVADTQYF. The variable domain in full, with the rest retrieved from reference TRBV7-9 and TRBJ2-3, is DTGVSQNPRHKITKRGQNVTFRCDPISEHNRLYWYRQTLGQGPEFLTYFQNEAQLEKSRLLSDRFSAERPKGSFSTLEIQRTEQGDSAMYLCASSLAQVADTQYFGPGTRLTVL.

This clonotype appeared a few times. CDR3 sequence: CASSWDRANEQFF. CDR3 bases: TGCGCCAGCAGCTGGGACAGGGCCAATGAGCAGTTCTTC. The V call is TRBV5-1, the J call TRBJ2-1; 9 bases are shared with TRBD1. This CDR3 comprises 13 residues. V was pared by 3 bases and J by 6 bases, with 1 base of the junction left unmatched. Germline V gives CDR1 SGHRS, CDR2 YFSETQ. The full variable domain, its missing parts supplied by reference TRBV5-1 and TRBJ2-1, is KAGVTQTPRYLIKTRGQQVTLSCSPISGHRSVSWYQQTPGQGLQFLFEYFSETQRNKGNFPGRFSGRQFSNSRSEMNVSTLELGDSALYLCASSWDRANEQFFGPGTRLTVL.

The chain has TRBV4-2 and TRBJ2-5; 9 nucleotides match TRBD1. Germline trimming cut 2 bases from V and 5 bases from J; bases unmatched to any gene: 12. The CDR3 is 17 amino acids. Germline assignment: CDR1 LGHNA and CDR2 YNFKEQ. The CDR3 reads CASSQLSTGQGAETQYF. The DNA of the CDR3 is TGTGCCAGCAGCCAACTTTCTACGGGACAGGGTGCGGAGACCCAGTACTTC.

The table lists this clonotype with a few counts. The chain combines TRBV24-1 with TRBJ2-2, with 11 nucleotides matching TRBD2. CDR3 length: 17 residues. V was pared by 0 bases and J by 3 bases, with 2 bases of the junction left unmatched. In germline, CDR1 is KGHDR, CDR2 SFDVKD. CDR3 coding DNA: TGTGCCACCAGTGATTTGACTAGCGGGAGTGACACCGGGGAGCTGTTTTTT. It encodes CATSDLTSGSDTGELFF.

The J gene is TRBJ2-2, the V gene TRBV6-2 or TRBV6-3, with 9 bases fitting TRBD2. The length of the CDR3 is 18 residues. Germline V lookup: CDR1 MNHEY, CDR2 SVGEGT. Losses at the gene ends were 3 bases for V and 4 bases for J; bases not matched to a gene: 12. The CDR3 nucleotides are TGTGCCAGCAGTTATAGTGTGGTAGCGGGAGCCGCCACCGGGGAGCTGTTTTTT. The encoded protein is CASSYSVVAGAATGELFF.

This clonotype has more than one count but fewer than ten. The chain recombines TRBV21-1 with TRBJ2-2; TRBD1, the table's D call, lacks a check against the DNA. TRBV21-1 is assigned pseudogene status. CDR3 length: 15 residues. CDR3 in amino acids: CASSSRGGSPGELFF. The CDR3, as DNA: TGTGCCAGCAGCAGTCGGGGGGGGTCCCCCGGGGAGCTGTTTTTT.

This clonotype was detected only a few times. The chain couples TRBV28 to TRBJ2-7; 9 positions agree with TRBD1. V gave up 6 bases and J gave up 3 bases; unmatched junction bases: 18. The CDR3 contains 18 residues. The V gene's germline CDR1 is MDHEN and CDR2 SYDVKM. CDR3 sequence reads: CASSPYPSGQGWSYEQYF. The CDR3 DNA reads TGTGCCAGCAGCCCTTATCCCTCGGGACAGGGATGGAGCTACGAGCAGTACTTC.

This clonotype was seen more than once but under ten times. CDR3 protein: CASGLRDRLTGELFF. The CDR3 bases are TGTGCCAGCGGACTCCGGGACAGACTTACCGGGGAGCTGTTTTTT. This chain joins TRBV12-3 or TRBV12-4 and TRBJ2-2, with 7 bases identical to TRBD1. This CDR3 has 15 amino acids. V dropped 8 bases and J dropped 5; count of bases not matched to a gene: 11.

V gene TRBV19 combines with J gene TRBJ2-7; D gene ambiguous. The CDR3 sequence is 15 residues long. The germline V gene has CDR1 LNHDA and CDR2 SQIVND (reference sequence). The V and J ends lost 2 bases and 0 bases respectively, with 11 bases between them. The DNA for the CDR3 is TGTGCCAGTAGTATAAGGACGGCCGACTCCTACGAGCAGTACTTC. This translates into CASSIRTADSYEQYF.

A few counts support this clonotype. The gene calls are TRBV12-3 or TRBV12-4 and TRBJ1-5; no reliable D call. The CDR3 consists of 14 residues. Trimming pared 5 bases from V and 5 bases from J, leaving 13 bases between. The CDR3, as DNA: TGTGCCAGCAGTCCCAGCGCGGGGTATCAGCCCCAGCATTTT. Amino acid sequence: CASSPSAGYQPQHF.

V usage is TRBV12-3 or TRBV12-4 and J usage is TRBJ2-3; 8 bases agree with TRBD1. The CDR3 sequence is 17 residues long. Trimming removed 5 bases from V and 0 bases from J; junction bases left unmatched: 10. CDR3 loop: CASSKDDRGPSTDTQYF. Here the CDR3 DNA reads TGTGCCAGCAGTAAAGACGACAGGGGACCTAGCACAGATACGCAGTATTTT.